A selection of T cell receptor beta chains follows, all from one sample in a study of chronic HIV infection and antiretroviral therapy. TCRdb re-analysed the 5' RACE reads in MiXCR, keeping a single row per CDR3 protein. There are approximately 40,000 distinct CDR3 sequences in the sample; 7.5% to 9% occur only once, and 2.9% lies in the top ten. The sequencing input was peripheral blood. All receptors come from an adult who had HIV and had not received antiretroviral therapy, or was an uninfected healthy control (not recorded which). The CDR3 runs from the conserved cysteine through the conserved F or W. D genes are given only for firm matches.

>TRBJ2-3|TRBV28|-
CASSLVSGASTDTQYF
>TRBJ2-1|TRBV29-1|TRBD2
CSVAEREIYNEQFF
>TRBJ2-7|TRBV4-1|-
CASSRGLFYEQYF
>TRBJ1-5|TRBV29-1|TRBD1
CSVAITGDANQPQHF
>TRBJ2-1|TRBV3-1|TRBD2
CASSQGLAEQFF
>TRBJ2-2|TRBV2|TRBD2
CASGGREGLNTGELFF
>TRBJ1-3|TRBV29-1|-
CSVSPSGDTIYF
>TRBJ2-7|TRBV4-3|-
CASSQDLRGPSYEQYF
>TRBJ1-3|TRBV19|-
CASSMEQSSSGNTIYF
>TRBJ2-7|TRBV7-9|-
CASSPGYEQYF
>TRBJ2-7|TRBV28|-
CACSPLGGEFEEQYF
>TRBJ2-7|TRBV19|TRBD1
CASNIAGGEQYF
>TRBJ1-3|TRBV7-9|-
CASTTDSRSGNTIYF
>TRBJ2-7|TRBV28|-
CASRSSTYEQYF
>TRBJ1-2|TRBV28|-
CASSPKGLQVLGYTF
>TRBJ2-7|TRBV4-1|-
CASSQTRAAEQYF
>TRBJ2-2|TRBV6-5|-
CASTEQNTGELFF
>TRBJ2-7|TRBV28|TRBD2
CASSRGGTASYEQYF
>TRBJ2-1|TRBV29-1|-
CSVDSETRGNEQFF
>TRBJ1-1|TRBV5-1|-
CASSLELNTEAFF
>TRBJ2-1|TRBV3-1|TRBD2
CASEGTSGRDEQFF
>TRBJ2-5|TRBV14|-
CASSQYDDRTETQYF
>TRBJ1-1|TRBV20-1|TRBD1
CSARGGSMNTEAFF
>TRBJ2-7|TRBV7-2|TRBD2
CASSAGLAFYEQYF
>TRBJ2-7|TRBV15|-
CATTKGTQRYEQYF
>TRBJ2-7|TRBV2|TRBD2
CASSTAGGALEQYF
>TRBJ2-4|TRBV29-1|-
CSVGSGSDIQYF
>TRBJ2-3|TRBV9|TRBD2
CASSANPGLAGRTDTQYF
>TRBJ2-7|TRBV28|TRBD2
CASSTSPGLAGANWDEQYF
>TRBJ1-2|TRBV28|-
CASSTSATTPRGSGYTF
>TRBJ2-5|TRBV28|-
CASSSDNPGRETQYF
>TRBJ1-2|TRBV10-3|TRBD1
CAISESRTGDGYTF
>TRBJ2-6|TRBV29-1|-
CSVERVGGANVLTF
>TRBJ1-1|TRBV21-1|-
CASSKRGTEAFF
>TRBJ1-5|TRBV10-3|TRBD1
CAISESPGTGVGNQPQHF